One sample yielded the 12 T cell receptor beta chains listed below, sequenced in a study of CXCR3-negative and CXCR3-positive naive CD8 T cells. Carrying UMI labels, the TRB cDNA libraries were prepared through 5' RACE. With the 5' RACE reads reprocessed, TCRdb shows one record per CDR3 protein and no DNA. The sample has roughly 130,000 distinct CDR3 sequences. Their antigens are not known. Study outcomes and limitations: Against CXCR3-negative naive cells, CXCR3-positive naive cells showed more hydrophobic TRB CDR3s.

Sequenced: naive CXCR3+ CD8+ T cells from blood. As for subset: CD45RO-CCR7+CD27+CD95- naive CD8+ T cells expressing CXCR3 (TNR3+). The receptor set was obtained from a human donor in good health. Some clones in this sample may be carry-over from other donors' samples.

The chain has TRBV5-1 and TRBJ2-1. CDR1 is SGHRS and CDR2 is YFSETQ in the germline V gene. This CDR3 is built from 15 residues. The CDR3 loop reads CASSLLGLAYNEQFF.

This sequence joins TRBV3-1 and TRBJ2-7. The CDR3 runs 12 residues. CDR1 is LGHDT and CDR2 is YNNKEL in the germline V gene (reference sequence). CDR3 sequence reads: CASSQDLAEQYF.

This chain joins TRBV7-6 and TRBJ1-2; TCRdb gives TRBD1 as the D gene, but with no DNA this cannot be confirmed. CDR1 and CDR2 (germline): SGHVS, FNYEAQ. This CDR3 region has 14 residues. The CDR3 reads CASSGVTGSNGYTF.

V usage is TRBV29-1 and J usage is TRBJ2-2; TCRdb's D call, TRBD1, is unchecked because there is no DNA. Germline V gene lookup returns CDR1 SQVTM and CDR2 ANQGSEA. The CDR3 extends over 13 amino acids. The CDR3 sequence: CSALTGNTGELFF.

The chain has TRBV5-1 and TRBJ2-1; TCRdb designates TRBD2, a call that cannot be tested without DNA. CDR1 is SGHRS, CDR2 YFSETQ, per germline. The CDR3 totals 15 residues. Here the CDR3 reads CASSFRLAGGFEQFF.

The gene calls are TRBV3-1 and TRBJ2-1; TCRdb calls TRBD2, which cannot be checked without DNA. Per germline, CDR1 LGHDT and CDR2 YNNKEL (reference sequence). The CDR3 covers 17 residues. The CDR3: CASSQSTSGSNYNEQFF.

The rearrangement uses TRBV10-3 and TRBJ1-2; without DNA, the TCRdb call of TRBD1 cannot be checked. The CDR3 contains 13 residues. Looked up from germline, CDR1 is ENHRY and CDR2 is SYGVKD. The CDR3 reads CASGQETNYGYTF.

The chain uses TRBV7-6 and TRBJ2-1; TCRdb lists TRBD1, though no DNA is available to test this call. Per the germline V gene, CDR1 is SGHVS and CDR2 is FNYEAQ. The CDR3 has 18 residues. CDR3 sequence reads: CASSLGPFYSKPGNEQFF.

This chain uses TRBV3-1 with TRBJ2-2; with no DNA, the TCRdb D assignment of TRBD1 cannot be verified. The length of the CDR3 is 17 residues. Germline CDR1 reads LGHDT; CDR2 reads YNNKEL (reference sequence). This CDR3 reads CASSLTGPSPNTGELFF.

The chain carries TRBV3-1 and TRBJ1-5. The CDR3 is 17 residues long. Germline V lookup: CDR1 LGHDT, CDR2 YNNKEL (reference sequence). The CDR3 protein is CASSSSWAGDSNQPQHF.

The genes are TRBV29-1 and TRBJ1-5. CDR3 length: 13 residues. From germline, CDR1 is SQVTM and CDR2 ANQGSEA. CDR3: CSVAGGRNQPQHF.

The chain recombines TRBV7-3 with TRBJ1-5; TCRdb gives TRBD1 as the D gene, but with no DNA this cannot be confirmed. In germline, CDR1 is SGHTA, CDR2 FQGTGA. This CDR3 contains 21 residues. This CDR3 reads CASSRDREGRWWGRDNQPQHF.